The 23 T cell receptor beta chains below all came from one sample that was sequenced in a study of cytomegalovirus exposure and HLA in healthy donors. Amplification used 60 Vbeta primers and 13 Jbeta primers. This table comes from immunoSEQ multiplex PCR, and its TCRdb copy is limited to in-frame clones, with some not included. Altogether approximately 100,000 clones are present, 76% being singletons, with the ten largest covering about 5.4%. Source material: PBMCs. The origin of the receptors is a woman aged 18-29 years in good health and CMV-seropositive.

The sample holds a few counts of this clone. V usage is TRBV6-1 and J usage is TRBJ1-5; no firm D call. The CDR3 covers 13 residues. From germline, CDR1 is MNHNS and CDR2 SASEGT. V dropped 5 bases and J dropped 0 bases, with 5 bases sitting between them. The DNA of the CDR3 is TGTGCCAGCAGTTTCAATAGCAATCAGCCCCAGCATTTT. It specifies CASSFNSNQPQHF.

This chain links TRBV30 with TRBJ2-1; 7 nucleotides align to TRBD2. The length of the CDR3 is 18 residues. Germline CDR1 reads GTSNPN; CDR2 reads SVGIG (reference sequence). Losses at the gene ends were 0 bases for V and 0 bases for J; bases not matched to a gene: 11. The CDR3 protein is CAWSVGLLRPSSYNEQFF. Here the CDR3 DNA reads TGTGCCTGGAGTGTGGGACTACTGAGACCAAGCTCCTACAATGAGCAGTTCTTC.

CDR3 sequence reads: CASSFYQGTEAFF. The DNA of the CDR3 is TGCGCCAGCAGCTTTTACCAGGGCACTGAAGCTTTCTTT. The V call is TRBV5-1, the J call TRBJ1-1, with D possibly TRBD1 on 5 matching bases. The germline V gene has CDR1 SGHRS and CDR2 YFSETQ. V was pared by 2 bases and J by 4 bases, with 9 bases between. The CDR3 has 13 residues.

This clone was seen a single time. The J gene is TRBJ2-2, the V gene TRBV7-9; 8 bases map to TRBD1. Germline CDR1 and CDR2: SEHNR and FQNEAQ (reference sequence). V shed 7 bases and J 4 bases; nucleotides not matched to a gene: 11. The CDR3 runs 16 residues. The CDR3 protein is CASTSSGTGVTGELFF. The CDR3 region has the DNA TGTGCCAGCACCTCCTCCGGGACAGGTGTCACCGGGGAGCTGTTTTTT.

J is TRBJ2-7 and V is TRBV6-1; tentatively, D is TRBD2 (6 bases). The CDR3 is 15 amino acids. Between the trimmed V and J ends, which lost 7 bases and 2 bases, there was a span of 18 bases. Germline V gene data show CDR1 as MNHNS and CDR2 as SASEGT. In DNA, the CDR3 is TGTGCCAGCATAAGACCCGGCAGGGAGGCCTACGAGCAGTACTTC. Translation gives CASIRPGREAYEQYF.

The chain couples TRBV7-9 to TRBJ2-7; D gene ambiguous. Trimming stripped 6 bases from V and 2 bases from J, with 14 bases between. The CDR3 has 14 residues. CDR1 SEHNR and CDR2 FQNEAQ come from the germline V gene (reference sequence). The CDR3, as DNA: TGTGCCAGCAGACCCTCGGGTACCACCTACGAGCAGTACTTC. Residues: CASRPSGTTYEQYF.

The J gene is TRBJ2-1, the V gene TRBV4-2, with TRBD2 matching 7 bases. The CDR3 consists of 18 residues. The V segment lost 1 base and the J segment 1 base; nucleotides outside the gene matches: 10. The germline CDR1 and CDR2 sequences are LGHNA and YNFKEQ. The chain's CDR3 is CASSQGPGGSGSYNEQFF. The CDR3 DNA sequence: TGTGCCAGCAGCCAAGGGCCGGGCGGGAGTGGGTCCTACAATGAGCAGTTCTTC.

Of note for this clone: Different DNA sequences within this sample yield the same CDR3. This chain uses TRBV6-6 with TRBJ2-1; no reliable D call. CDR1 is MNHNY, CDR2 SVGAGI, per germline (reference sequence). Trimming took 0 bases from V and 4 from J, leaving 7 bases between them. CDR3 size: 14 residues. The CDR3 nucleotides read TGTGCCAGCAGTTACTCTCGGGTTTACAATGAGCAGTTCTTC. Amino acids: CASSYSRVYNEQFF.

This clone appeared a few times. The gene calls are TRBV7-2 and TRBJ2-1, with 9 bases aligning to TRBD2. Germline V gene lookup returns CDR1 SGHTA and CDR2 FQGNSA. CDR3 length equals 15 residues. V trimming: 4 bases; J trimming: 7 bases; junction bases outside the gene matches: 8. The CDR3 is CASSSASGTWNEQFF. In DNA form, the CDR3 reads TGTGCCAGCAGCTCCGCTAGCGGGACTTGGAATGAGCAGTTCTTC.

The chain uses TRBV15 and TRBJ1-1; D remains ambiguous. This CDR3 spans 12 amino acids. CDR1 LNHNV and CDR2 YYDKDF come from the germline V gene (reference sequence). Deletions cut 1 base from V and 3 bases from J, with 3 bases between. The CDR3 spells CATSRVDTEAFF. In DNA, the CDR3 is TGTGCCACCAGCAGAGTCGACACTGAAGCTTTCTTT.

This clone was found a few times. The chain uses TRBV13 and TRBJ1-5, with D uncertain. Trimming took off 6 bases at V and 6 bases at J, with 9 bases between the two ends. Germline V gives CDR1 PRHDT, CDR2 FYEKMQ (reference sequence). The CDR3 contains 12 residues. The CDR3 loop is CASSRGRQPQHF. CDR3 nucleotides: TGTGCCAGCAGTCGGGGTCGTCAGCCCCAGCATTTT.

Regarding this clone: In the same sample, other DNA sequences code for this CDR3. CDR3 residues: CASSPGLAGVYEQYF. The CDR3 bases are TGTGCCAGCAGCCCCGGACTAGCGGGAGTCTACGAGCAGTACTTC. The V gene is TRBV11-2, the J gene TRBJ2-7; the match to TRBD2 covers 13 bases. The germline V gene encodes CDR1 SGHAT and CDR2 FQNNGV. The CDR3 is 15 amino acids. Trimming removed 5 bases from V and 3 bases from J; junction bases left unmatched: 4.

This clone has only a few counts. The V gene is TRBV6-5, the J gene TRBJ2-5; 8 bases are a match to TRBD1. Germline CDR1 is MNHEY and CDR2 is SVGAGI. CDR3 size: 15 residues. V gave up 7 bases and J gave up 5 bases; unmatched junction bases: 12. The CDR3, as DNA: TGTGCCAGCAAAGGCAACAGGGGGTGGGTGGAGACCCAGTACTTC. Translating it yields CASKGNRGWVETQYF.

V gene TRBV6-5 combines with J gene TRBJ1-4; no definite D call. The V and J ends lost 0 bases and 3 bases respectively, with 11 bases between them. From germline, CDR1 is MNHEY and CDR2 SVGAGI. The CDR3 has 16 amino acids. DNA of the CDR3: TGTGCCAGCAGTTACTCAAGTATGAGGGCTAATGAAAAACTGTTTTTT. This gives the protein CASSYSSMRANEKLFF.

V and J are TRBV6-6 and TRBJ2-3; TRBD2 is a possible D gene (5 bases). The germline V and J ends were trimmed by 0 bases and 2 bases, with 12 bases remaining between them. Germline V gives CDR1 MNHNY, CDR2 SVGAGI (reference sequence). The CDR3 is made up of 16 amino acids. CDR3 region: CASSYSRTSTTDTQYF. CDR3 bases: TGTGCCAGCAGTTACTCGAGGACTTCGACCACAGATACGCAGTATTTT.

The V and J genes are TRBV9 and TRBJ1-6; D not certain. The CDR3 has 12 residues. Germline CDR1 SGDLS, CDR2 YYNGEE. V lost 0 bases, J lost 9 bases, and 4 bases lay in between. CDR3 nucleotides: TGTGCCAGCAGCGTAGCGGGTTCACCCCTCCACTTT. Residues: CASSVAGSPLHF.

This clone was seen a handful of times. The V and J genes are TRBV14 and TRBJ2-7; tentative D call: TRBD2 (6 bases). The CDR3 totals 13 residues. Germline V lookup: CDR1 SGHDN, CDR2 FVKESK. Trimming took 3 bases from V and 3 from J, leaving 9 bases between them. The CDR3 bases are TGTGCCAGCAGCCACAGGGACTTCTACGAGCAGTACTTC. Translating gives CASSHRDFYEQYF.

CDR3 sequence (DNA): TGTGCCTGGAGTGTACCTTGGCGGGAGGTGAGCTACGAGCAGTACTTC. This sequence encodes CAWSVPWREVSYEQYF. V and J are TRBV30 and TRBJ2-7; 8 bases map to TRBD2. CDR1 GTSNPN and CDR2 SVGIG come from the germline V gene (reference sequence). This CDR3 spans 16 amino acids. With V trimmed by 0 bases and J by 3 bases, 10 bases remained unmatched.

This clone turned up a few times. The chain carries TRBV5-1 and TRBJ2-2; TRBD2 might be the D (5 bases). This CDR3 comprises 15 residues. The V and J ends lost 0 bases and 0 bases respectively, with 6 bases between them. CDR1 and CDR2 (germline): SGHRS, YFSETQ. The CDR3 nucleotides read TGCGCCAGCAGCTTGGCGGGGTCGAACACCGGGGAGCTGTTTTTT. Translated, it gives CASSLAGSNTGELFF.

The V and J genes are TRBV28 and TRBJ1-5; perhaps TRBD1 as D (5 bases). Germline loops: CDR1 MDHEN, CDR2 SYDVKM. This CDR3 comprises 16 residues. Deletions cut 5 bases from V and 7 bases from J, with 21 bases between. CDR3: CASSLTNFGSGQPQHF. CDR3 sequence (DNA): TGTGCCAGCAGTCTCACCAACTTCGGATCAGGGCAGCCCCAGCATTTT.

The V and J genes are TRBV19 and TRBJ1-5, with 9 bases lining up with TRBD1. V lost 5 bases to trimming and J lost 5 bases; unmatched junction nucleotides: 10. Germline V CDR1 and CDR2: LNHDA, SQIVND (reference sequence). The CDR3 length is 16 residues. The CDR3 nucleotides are TGTGCCAGTAGTCTGCCCCCGGGACAGGGATATCAGCCCCAGCATTTT. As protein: CASSLPPGQGYQPQHF.

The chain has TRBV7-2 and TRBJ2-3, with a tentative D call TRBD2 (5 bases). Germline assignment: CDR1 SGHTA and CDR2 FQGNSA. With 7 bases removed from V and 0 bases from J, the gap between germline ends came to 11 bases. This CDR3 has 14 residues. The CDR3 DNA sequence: TGTGCCAGCACCGGAGCGGAGAGCACAGATACGCAGTATTTT. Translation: CASTGAESTDTQYF.

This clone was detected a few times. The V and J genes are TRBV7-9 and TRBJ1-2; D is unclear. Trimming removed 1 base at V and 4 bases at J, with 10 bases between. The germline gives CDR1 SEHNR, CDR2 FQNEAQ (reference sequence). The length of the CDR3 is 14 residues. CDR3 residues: CASSLDPLFYGYTF. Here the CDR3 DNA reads TGTGCCAGCAGCTTAGATCCTTTATTCTATGGCTACACCTTC.